This TCR beta chain derives from a study of shared clonotypes between healthy human individuals. Germline CDR1 reads LNHDA; CDR2 reads SQIVND (reference sequence). The germline V and J ends were trimmed by 7 bases and 4 bases, with 19 bases remaining between them. This CDR3 is built from 15 residues. The data were produced by immunoSEQ multiplex PCR, yet TCRdb's version contains in-frame clones alone and is incomplete. Among millions of clones listed, roughly 94% were seen once. The chain recombines TRBV19 with TRBJ1-2, with D possibly matching TRBD1 (6 bases). This receptor was taken from a man aged 18 to 29 in good health. Specimen: naive CD4+ T cells sorted from blood. Subset reported: CD45RA+ positively selected. In DNA form, the CDR3 reads TGTGCCAGTACCCCAGGGGCCCGACTAGGCTATGGCTACACCTTC. Amino acids: CASTPGARLGYGYTF.